Listed below are T cell receptor beta chains from one sample, sequenced in a study of shared clonotypes between healthy human individuals. Sequencing used immunoSEQ multiplex PCR; TCRdb keeps in-frame clones, though not all of them. The sample holds nearly 600,000 clones; nearly 97% are singletons and the top ten take about 0.11%. Sequencing was done on a sample of naive CD8+ T cells sorted from blood. The receptors come from a woman in her twenties or thirties in good health. Each CDR3 is given with its conserved first and last residue. The D gene is left open where the match is weak. Only part of the rows carry a size: once, few, many, or a class if the clone is expanded.

clone_size	d_call	v_call	j_call	cdr3_aa	cdr3_nt
NA	NA	TRBV5-1	TRBJ2-1	CASSPTDSYNEQFF	TGCGCCAGCAGTCCTACCGACTCCTACAATGAGCAGTTCTTC
few	NA	TRBV5-4	TRBJ2-5	CASSFESWETQYF	TGTGCCAGCAGCTTCGAATCGTGGGAGACCCAGTACTTC
once	TRBD1	TRBV5-4	TRBJ2-7	CASSISTGGYEQYF	TGTGCCAGCAGCATCTCGACAGGGGGCTACGAGCAGTACTTC
NA	TRBD1	TRBV6-5	TRBJ2-1	CASSPGQGNEQFF	TGTGCCAGCAGCCCCGGACAGGGCAATGAGCAGTTCTTC
once	NA	TRBV6-1	TRBJ1-1	CASSPWGIEAFF	TGTGCCAGCAGTCCATGGGGAATTGAAGCTTTCTTT
NA	TRBD1	TRBV27	TRBJ2-5	CASSPRQGALRETQYF	TGTGCCAGCAGCCCTCGACAGGGGGCTTTACGGGAGACCCAGTACTTC
NA	TRBD1	TRBV11-2	TRBJ2-1	CASSFRDRWTGEQFF	TGTGCCAGCAGCTTTCGGGACAGGTGGACTGGTGAGCAGTTCTTC
NA	TRBD1	TRBV29-1	TRBJ2-1	CSVQGQDRSYNEQFF	TGCAGCGTTCAGGGACAGGATAGGTCCTACAATGAGCAGTTCTTC
NA	NA	TRBV5-1	TRBJ2-7	CASSLDGLLYSYEQYF	TGCGCCAGCAGCTTGGACGGACTACTCTACTCCTACGAGCAGTACTTC
NA	NA	TRBV5-1	TRBJ1-2	CASSIEYGRVLGATF	TGCGCCAGCAGCATTGAGTACGGCCGGGTGTTGGGCGCCACCTTC
NA	TRBD1	TRBV5-1	TRBJ2-7	CASSLLPGQLLYEQYF	TGCGCCAGCAGCTTGCTACCGGGACAGCTGCTCTACGAGCAGTACTTC
NA	NA	TRBV11-2	TRBJ2-7	CASSLAYSGAAEQYF	TGTGCCAGCAGCTTAGCCTATAGTGGGGCCGCCGAGCAGTACTTC
NA	TRBD1	TRBV7-9	TRBJ2-7	CASGVGGDRVPYEQYF	TGTGCCAGCGGTGTAGGGGGGGACAGGGTGCCGTACGAGCAGTACTTC
NA	TRBD1	TRBV2	TRBJ2-7	CASSEGTGTYEQYF	TGTGCCAGCAGTGAAGGGACAGGGACCTACGAGCAGTACTTC
NA	NA	TRBV28	TRBJ2-5	CASSVSLRAQYF	TGTGCCAGCTCAGTTAGTCTGCGGGCCCAGTACTTC
once	TRBD1	TRBV11-2	TRBJ2-4	CASSLIPRGLDIQYF	TGTGCCAGCAGCTTAATCCCCAGGGGGCTTGACATTCAGTACTTC
NA	TRBD1	TRBV9	TRBJ1-4	CASSTGQGGTNEKLFF	TGTGCCAGCAGCACGGGACAGGGAGGAACTAATGAAAAACTGTTTTTT
NA	NA	TRBV10-3	TRBJ2-7	CAISEAQGVREQYF	TGTGCCATCAGTGAGGCACAGGGTGTACGCGAGCAGTACTTC
NA	TRBD1	TRBV9	TRBJ2-1	CASSVTQGAYNEQFF	TGTGCCAGCAGCGTGACTCAGGGGGCCTACAATGAGCAGTTCTTC
NA	NA	TRBV27	TRBJ2-1	CASSYSPFLESYNEQFF	TGTGCCAGCAGTTATTCACCCTTTTTGGAGTCCTACAATGAGCAGTTCTTC
NA	NA	TRBV9	TRBJ1-4	CASSVGGISEKLFF	TGTGCCAGCAGCGTAGGGGGGATAAGTGAAAAACTGTTTTTT
once	NA	TRBV9	TRBJ1-2	CASSGAVKESGGHGYTF	TGTGCCAGCAGCGGGGCCGTTAAGGAAAGCGGGGGCCATGGCTACACCTTC